Detailed here is one TCR beta chain. Its antigen is still unknown. This sample is part of a study of tumor-infiltrating lymphocytes in localized non-small cell lung cancer. The wider study: Several tumor histologies, both smoking statuses, and some post-neoadjuvant chemotherapy samples were included. Each patient gave resected tumor and non-adjacent uninvolved lung tissue. The study, taken as a whole, reports: Tumor T-cell fraction was not associated with recurrence-free survival.

The data were produced by immunoSEQ multiplex PCR, yet TCRdb's version contains in-frame clones alone and is incomplete. The data contain more than 5,500 clones, over 60% of them seen just once; the ten biggest clones take up around 13%. The CDR3 is 16 amino acids. Germline CDR1 is WNHNN and CDR2 is SYGVQD (reference sequence). The junction had 3 bases not matched to a gene; V was cut back by 3 bases and J by 2 bases. The sequenced sample was lung tumor tissue. The clonotype comes from a human donor with non-small cell lung cancer. The rearrangement links TRBV10-1 to TRBJ2-3, with 12 bases fitting TRBD2. The CDR3 loop reads CASSDTSGGLTDTQYF. Here the CDR3 DNA reads TGCGCCAGCAGTGATACTAGCGGGGGGCTCACAGATACGCAGTATTTT.